Below, one TCR beta chain is given with its context. Additional DNA sequences in this sample encode the identical CDR3. This entry is derived from a study of blood T cell repertoires in COVID-19. Study-level background: The United States, Italy and Spain supplied acute and convalescent COVID-19 samples. Sources were T cells, B-cell-depleted T cells, or PBMCs; the material itself was cDNA or gDNA.

Unmatched junction bases numbered 6, after V lost 3 bases and J lost 1 base. The CDR3 consists of 14 residues. Per germline, CDR1 DFQATT and CDR2 SNEGSKA (reference sequence). Original data processing: Amplification with reference gene primers provided the estimates of nucleated cell counts. TCRdb's copy holds only in-frame clones and misses some; the assay was immunoSEQ multiplex PCR. The DNA was the basis for D and trimming; V, J and clone size are from that table. In the table there are approximately 68,000 clones, around 87% of which are singletons. This sequence joins TRBV20-1 and TRBJ2-7, with TRBD2 matching 7 bases. The sequenced sample was peripheral blood. This TCR was recovered from a man aged 50 or older with active COVID-19. The CDR3 region is CSASTGGGSYEQYF. The CDR3 bases are TGCAGTGCTAGTACGGGCGGGGGTTCCTACGAGCAGTACTTC.